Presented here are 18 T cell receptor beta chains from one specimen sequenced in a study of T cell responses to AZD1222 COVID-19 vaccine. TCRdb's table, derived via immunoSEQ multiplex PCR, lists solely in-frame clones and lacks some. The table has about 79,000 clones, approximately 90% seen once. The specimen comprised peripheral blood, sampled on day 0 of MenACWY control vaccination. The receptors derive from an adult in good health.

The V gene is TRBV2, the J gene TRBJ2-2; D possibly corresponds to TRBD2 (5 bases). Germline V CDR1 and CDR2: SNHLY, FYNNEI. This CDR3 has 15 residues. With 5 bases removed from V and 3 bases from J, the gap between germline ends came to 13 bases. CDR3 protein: CASSQNQADTGELFF. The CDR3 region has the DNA TGTGCCAGCAGTCAAAATCAAGCGGACACCGGGGAGCTGTTTTTT. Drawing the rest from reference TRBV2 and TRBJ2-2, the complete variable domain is EPEVTQTPSHQVTQMGQEVILRCVPISNHLYFYWYRQILGQKVEFLVSFYNNEISEKSEIFDDQFSVERPDGSNFTLKIRSTKLEDSAMYFCASSQNQADTGELFFGEGSRLTVL.

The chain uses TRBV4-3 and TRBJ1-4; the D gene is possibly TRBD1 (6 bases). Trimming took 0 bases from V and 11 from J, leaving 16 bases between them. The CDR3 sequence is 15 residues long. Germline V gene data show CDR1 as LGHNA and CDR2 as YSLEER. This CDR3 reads CASSQDKQGRDKLFF. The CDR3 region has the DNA TGCGCCAGCAGCCAAGATAAACAGGGTCGGGATAAACTGTTTTTT.

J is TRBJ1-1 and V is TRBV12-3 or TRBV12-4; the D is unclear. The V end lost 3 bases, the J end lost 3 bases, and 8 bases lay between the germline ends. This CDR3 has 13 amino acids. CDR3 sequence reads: CASSFWGDTEAFF. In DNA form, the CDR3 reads TGTGCCAGCAGTTTTTGGGGAGACACTGAAGCTTTCTTT.

The CDR3 region is CASSQDAAGNYGYTF. Written as DNA, the CDR3 is TGCGCCAGCAGCCAAGATGCCGCAGGAAACTATGGCTACACCTTC. This rearrangement joins TRBV4-3 to TRBJ1-2; unclear D gene. The CDR3 has 15 residues. V lost 0 bases, J lost 2 bases, and 10 bases lay in between. Germline V lookup: CDR1 LGHNA, CDR2 YSLEER.

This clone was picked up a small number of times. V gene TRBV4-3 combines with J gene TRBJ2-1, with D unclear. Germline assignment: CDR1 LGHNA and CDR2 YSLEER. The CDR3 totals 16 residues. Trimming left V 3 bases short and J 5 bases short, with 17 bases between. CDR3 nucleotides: TGCGCCAGCAGCCAGGACCTTCGTCTGGCACACAATGAGCAGTTCTTC. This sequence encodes CASSQDLRLAHNEQFF.

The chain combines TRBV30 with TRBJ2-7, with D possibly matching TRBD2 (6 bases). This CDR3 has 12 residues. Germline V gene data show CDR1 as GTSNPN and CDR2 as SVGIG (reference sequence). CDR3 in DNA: TGTGTCCTGGAGGGACCCTCCTACGAGCAGTACTTC. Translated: CVLEGPSYEQYF.

The CDR3, as DNA: TGTGCCAGCAGTTTACAGGGGGGCTACGAGCAGTACTTC. Translation gives CASSLQGGYEQYF. This sequence joins TRBV28 and TRBJ2-7, with a tentative D call TRBD1 (7 bases). Germline V gene sequence: CDR1 MDHEN, CDR2 SYDVKM. Deletions cut 2 bases from V and 3 bases from J, with 8 bases between. The CDR3 covers 13 residues.

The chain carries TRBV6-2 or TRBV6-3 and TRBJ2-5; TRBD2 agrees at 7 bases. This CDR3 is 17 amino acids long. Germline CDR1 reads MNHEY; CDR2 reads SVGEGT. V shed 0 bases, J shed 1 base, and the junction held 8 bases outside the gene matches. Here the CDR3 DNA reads TGTGCCAGCAGTTACTCGCTTGCTAGCGGTCTCCAAGAGACCCAGTACTTC. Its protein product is CASSYSLASGLQETQYF.

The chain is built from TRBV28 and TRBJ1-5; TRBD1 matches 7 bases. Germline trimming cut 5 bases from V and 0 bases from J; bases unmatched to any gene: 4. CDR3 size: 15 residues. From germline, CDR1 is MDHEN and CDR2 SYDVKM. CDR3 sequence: CASSPGTDSNQPQHF. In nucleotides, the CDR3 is TGTGCCAGCAGTCCGGGGACAGATAGCAATCAGCCCCAGCATTTT.

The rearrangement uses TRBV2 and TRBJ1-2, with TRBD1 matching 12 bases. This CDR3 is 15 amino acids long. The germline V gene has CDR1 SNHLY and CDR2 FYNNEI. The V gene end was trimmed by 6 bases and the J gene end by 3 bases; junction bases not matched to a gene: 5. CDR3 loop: CASSRDRGLDYGYTF. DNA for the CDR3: TGTGCCAGCAGCCGGGACAGGGGGCTGGACTATGGCTACACCTTC.

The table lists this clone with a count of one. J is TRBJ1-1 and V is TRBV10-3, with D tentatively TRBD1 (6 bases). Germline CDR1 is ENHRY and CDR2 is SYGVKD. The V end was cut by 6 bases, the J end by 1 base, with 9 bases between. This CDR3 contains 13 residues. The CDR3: CAIRRGGNTEAFF. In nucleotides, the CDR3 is TGTGCCATCAGAAGGGGGGGGAACACTGAAGCTTTCTTT.

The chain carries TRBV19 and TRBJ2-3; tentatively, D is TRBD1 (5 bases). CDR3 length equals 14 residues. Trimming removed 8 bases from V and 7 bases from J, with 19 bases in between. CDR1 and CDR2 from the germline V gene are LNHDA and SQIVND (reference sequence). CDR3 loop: CASRVGQGWNTQYF. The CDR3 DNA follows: TGTGCCAGTCGAGTCGGGCAGGGTTGGAATACGCAGTATTTT.

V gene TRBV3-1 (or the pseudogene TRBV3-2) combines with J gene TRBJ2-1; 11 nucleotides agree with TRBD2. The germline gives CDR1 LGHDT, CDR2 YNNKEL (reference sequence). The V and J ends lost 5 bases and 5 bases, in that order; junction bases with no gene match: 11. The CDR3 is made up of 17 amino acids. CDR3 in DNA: TGTGCCAGCAGCTATTGGATTAGCGGGGGGGATGACAATGAGCAGTTCTTC. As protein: CASSYWISGGDDNEQFF.

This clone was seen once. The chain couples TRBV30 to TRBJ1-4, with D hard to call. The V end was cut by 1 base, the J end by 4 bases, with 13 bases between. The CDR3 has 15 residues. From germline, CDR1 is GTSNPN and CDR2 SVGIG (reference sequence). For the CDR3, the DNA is TGTGCCTGGAGTGCATCTCAGGTTCATAATGAAAAACTGTTTTTT. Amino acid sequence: CAWSASQVHNEKLFF.

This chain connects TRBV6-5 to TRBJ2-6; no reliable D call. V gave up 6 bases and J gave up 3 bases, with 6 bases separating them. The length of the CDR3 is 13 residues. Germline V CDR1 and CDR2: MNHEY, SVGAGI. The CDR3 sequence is CASSHGGANVLTF. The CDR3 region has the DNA TGTGCCAGCAGCCACGGTGGGGCCAACGTCCTGACTTTC.

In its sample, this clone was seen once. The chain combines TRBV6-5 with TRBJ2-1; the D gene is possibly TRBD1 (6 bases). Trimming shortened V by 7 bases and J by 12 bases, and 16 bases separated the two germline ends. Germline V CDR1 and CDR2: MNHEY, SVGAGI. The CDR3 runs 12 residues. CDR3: CASTQGTLGQFF. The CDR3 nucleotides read TGTGCCAGCACACAGGGAACCCTTGGGCAGTTCTTC.

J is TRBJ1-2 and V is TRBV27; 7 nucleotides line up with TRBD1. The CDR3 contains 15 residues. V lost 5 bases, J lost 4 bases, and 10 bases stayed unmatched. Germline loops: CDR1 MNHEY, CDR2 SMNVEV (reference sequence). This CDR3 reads CASSPQGGRSYGYTF. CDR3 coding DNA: TGTGCCAGCAGTCCCCAGGGGGGCCGTAGCTATGGCTACACCTTC.

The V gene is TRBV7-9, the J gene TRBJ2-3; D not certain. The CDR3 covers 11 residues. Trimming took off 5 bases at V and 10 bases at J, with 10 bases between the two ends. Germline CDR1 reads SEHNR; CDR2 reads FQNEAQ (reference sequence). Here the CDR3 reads CASSAGLAQYF. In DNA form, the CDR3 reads TGTGCCAGCAGCGCCGGGCTGGCGCAGTATTTT.